This entry lists 18 T cell receptor beta chains sequenced from one sample in a study of cytomegalovirus exposure and HLA in healthy donors. PCR used 60 Vbeta primers and 13 Jbeta primers. The data were produced by immunoSEQ multiplex PCR, yet TCRdb's version contains in-frame clones alone and is incomplete. The sample consists of about 110,000 clones, 70% to 85% of them appearing once. What was sequenced was PBMCs. Source of these receptors: a man aged 25 to 40 in good health and CMV-seropositive.

This chain connects TRBV6-5 to TRBJ2-5; 10 bases agree with TRBD2. The J call may be wrong; the DNA end is better matched by TRBJ2-7. The CDR3 length is 15 residues. Germline loops: CDR1 MNHEY, CDR2 SVGAGI. CDR3 bases: TGTGCCAGCAGTTACTCGGTAGCGGGGGGTGTCGAGCAGTACTTC. Translating gives CASSYSVAGGVEQYF.

The rearrangement joins TRBV4-1 to TRBJ1-2, with D possibly matching TRBD1 (5 bases). Trimming took 2 bases from V and 2 from J, leaving 15 bases between them. Germline CDR1 and CDR2: MGHRA and YSYEKL. This CDR3 has 16 amino acids. CDR3 loop: CASSQSFAGENYGYTF. Written as DNA, the CDR3 is TGCGCCAGCAGCCAAAGTTTCGCGGGGGAGAACTATGGCTACACCTTC.

The J gene is TRBJ2-1, the V gene TRBV15, with 8 bases aligning to TRBD2. CDR3 size: 16 residues. CDR1 and CDR2 (germline): LNHNV, YYDKDF (reference sequence). The V segment lost 2 bases and the J segment 3 bases; nucleotides outside the gene matches: 6. The CDR3 is CATSRKTSGYYNEQFF. The CDR3 nucleotides are TGTGCCACCAGCAGAAAAACTAGCGGTTACTACAATGAGCAGTTCTTC.

This chain uses TRBV6-5 with TRBJ1-3, with D unresolved. Trimming left V 4 bases short and J 0 bases short, with 7 bases between. The CDR3 has 14 residues. The germline V gene has CDR1 MNHEY and CDR2 SVGAGI. CDR3 DNA: TGTGCCAGCAGTTCTGAGCTCTCTGGAAACACCATATATTTT. Encoded protein: CASSSELSGNTIYF.

The CDR3 DNA follows: TGTGCCAGCTGGAAAGGTGCAGGGAGGGAGTACGAGCAGTACTTC. It yields the protein CASWKGAGREYEQYF. The chain employs TRBV6-1 and TRBJ2-7, with 7 bases aligning to TRBD2. The V gene's germline CDR1 is MNHNS and CDR2 SASEGT. The CDR3 has 15 residues. V lost 8 bases, J lost 4 bases, and 14 bases stayed unmatched.

This chain uses TRBV5-6 with TRBJ1-1; 8 nucleotides align to TRBD1. CDR1 is SGHDT, CDR2 YYEEEE, per germline. This CDR3 comprises 15 residues. Unmatched junction bases numbered 5, after V lost 0 bases and J lost 4 bases. CDR3 coding DNA: TGTGCCAGCAGCTTGGTACAGGGGGTGGGCACTGAAGCTTTCTTT. Amino acid sequence: CASSLVQGVGTEAFF. Combining the CDR3 with reference TRBV5-6 and TRBJ1-1 gives the whole variable domain DAGVTQSPTHLIKTRGQQVTLRCSPKSGHDTVSWYQQALGQGPQFIFQYYEEEERQRGNFPDRFSGHQFPNYSSELNVNALLLGDSALYLCASSLVQGVGTEAFFGQGTRLTVV.

V is TRBV15 and J is TRBJ1-2; TRBD1 matches 7 bases. Germline V lookup: CDR1 LNHNV, CDR2 YYDKDF (reference sequence). This CDR3 comprises 13 residues. V gave up 5 bases and J gave up 9 bases; unmatched junction bases: 9. In DNA form, the CDR3 reads TGTGCCACCAGCCCTGACAGGGTAGAGCGCTACACCTTC. This sequence encodes CATSPDRVERYTF.

This chain joins TRBV5-1 and TRBJ2-3; D is unresolved. The CDR3 covers 14 residues. The V and J ends lost 0 bases and 4 bases respectively, with 9 bases between them. The germline V gene encodes CDR1 SGHRS and CDR2 YFSETQ. CDR3 bases: TGCGCCAGCAGCTTGGCGTCCCCCCCAGATACGCAGTATTTT. This codes for CASSLASPPDTQYF.

The chain uses TRBV25-1 and TRBJ2-3; 7 positions agree with TRBD2. V trimming: 3 bases; J trimming: 10 bases; junction bases outside the gene matches: 7. Germline V gene lookup returns CDR1 MGHDK and CDR2 SYGVNS. The CDR3 length is 13 residues. CDR3 residues: CASSDRERGPQYF. DNA of the CDR3: TGTGCCAGCAGTGATCGGGAGCGGGGCCCGCAGTATTTT.

The V and J genes are TRBV12-5 and TRBJ2-5; perhaps TRBD1 as D (8 bases). Germline CDR1 and CDR2: LGHNT and FRNRAP. The V end was cut by 5 bases, the J end by 11 bases, with 18 bases between. The CDR3 runs 13 residues. As DNA, the CDR3 is TGTGCTAGTGGTACGAGAACAGGGGGGGAGCAGTACTTC. Its protein product is CASGTRTGGEQYF.

Only one count was recorded for this clone. This sequence joins TRBV6-1 and TRBJ2-1, with D possibly being TRBD2 (5 bases). Germline CDR1 reads MNHNS; CDR2 reads SASEGT. CDR3 length equals 14 residues. The V end was cut by 7 bases, the J end by 10 bases, with 20 bases between. CDR3 DNA: TGTGCCAGCATTGGGAGACTAATAATAGGGGAGCAGTTCTTC. Translated: CASIGRLIIGEQFF.

This chain uses TRBV27 with TRBJ2-5; possible D gene TRBD2, 7 bases. Looked up from germline, CDR1 is MNHEY and CDR2 is SMNVEV (reference sequence). V was shortened by 4 bases and J by 5 bases, with 17 bases between the two germline ends. The length of the CDR3 is 15 residues. The CDR3 DNA reads TGTGCCAGCAGTTCCCTCGGGGGGCTTGGGGAGACCCAGTACTTC. It yields the protein CASSSLGGLGETQYF.

V gene TRBV25-1 combines with J gene TRBJ2-2; 13 nucleotides line up with TRBD2. The CDR3 sequence is 18 residues long. V trimming: 2 bases; J trimming: 0 bases; junction bases outside the gene matches: 3. Germline loops: CDR1 MGHDK, CDR2 SYGVNS. The CDR3 sequence: CASSEVLAGGANTGELFF. The CDR3 DNA reads as TGTGCCAGCAGTGAAGTACTAGCGGGGGGGGCGAACACCGGGGAGCTGTTTTTT.

The J gene is TRBJ2-5, the V gene TRBV2; TRBD2 matches at 11 bases. Trimming took 6 bases from V and 5 from J; bases not matched to a gene: 5. There are 14 residues in the CDR3. Germline CDR1 reads SNHLY; CDR2 reads FYNNEI. The CDR3, as DNA: TGTGCCAGCAGAATAGCGGGGGGGCCGGAGACCCAGTACTTC. It codes for CASRIAGGPETQYF.

V is TRBV19 and J is TRBJ1-2; 10 bases are shared with TRBD1. The junction had 18 bases not matched to a gene; V was cut back by 9 bases and J by 8 bases. The CDR3 length is 16 residues. Germline CDR1 is LNHDA and CDR2 is SQIVND (reference sequence). Here the CDR3 reads CASKQPGQGPLDGYTF. The CDR3 coding sequence is TGTGCCAGCAAACAGCCGGGACAGGGGCCTTTAGACGGCTACACCTTC.

The rearrangement links TRBV4-1 to TRBJ2-3; weak D call: TRBD2 (6 bases). The V gene's germline CDR1 is MGHRA and CDR2 YSYEKL. V shed 3 bases and J shed 0 bases, with 10 bases lying between them. The CDR3 totals 15 residues. In DNA form, the CDR3 reads TGCGCCAGCAGCCAGGAGGGACGGAGCACAGATACGCAGTATTTT. Protein: CASSQEGRSTDTQYF.

The chain joins TRBV30 to TRBJ1-2; D uncertain. Germline assignment: CDR1 GTSNPN and CDR2 SVGIG (reference sequence). The CDR3 has 13 residues. The V and J ends lost 0 bases and 4 bases respectively, with 9 bases between them. The chain's CDR3 is CAWSVRQAYGYTF. CDR3 nucleotides: TGTGCCTGGAGTGTACGCCAGGCCTATGGCTACACCTTC.

This chain connects TRBV19 to TRBJ2-7; 9 nucleotides line up with TRBD1. The ends lost 6 bases at V and 2 bases at J; junction bases unmatched: 5. In germline, CDR1 is LNHDA, CDR2 SQIVND (reference sequence). The CDR3 consists of 14 residues. The CDR3 coding sequence is TGTGCCAGTAGCGCGACAGGGGGTGCCTACGAGCAGTACTTC. This translates into CASSATGGAYEQYF.